Following are 26 T cell receptor beta chains from one sample sequenced in a study of OX40 agonist ivuxolimab in advanced cancers. The method was immunoSEQ multiplex PCR; TCRdb's version includes in-frame clones alone and lacks a portion of them. The table records about 37,000 clones, 65% to 90% of them present only once. Sequences were derived from CD4+ or CD8+ T cells sorted from blood, sampled in a trial of the OX40 agonist ivuxolimab. Receptors were obtained from an adult with an advanced solid tumor such as melanoma, head and neck, liver or kidney cancer.

The chain uses TRBV7-9 and TRBJ2-3, with 10 bases matching TRBD2. CDR3 length equals 17 residues. Germline-derived CDR1 and CDR2 are SEHNR and FQNEAQ (reference sequence). J gave up 4 bases and V 3 bases, and 10 bases lay outside the gene matches. The CDR3 DNA sequence: TGTGCCAGCAGCTTTCCCAATGAGCGGGGGGGCGCAGATACGCAGTATTTT. Translating it yields CASSFPNERGGADTQYF.

The V gene is TRBV27, the J gene TRBJ2-2, with a weak D call TRBD1 (5 bases). CDR3 length: 14 residues. The ends were cut back, 2 bases at V and 6 bases at J, with 10 bases in the middle. Germline lookup yields CDR1 MNHEY and CDR2 SMNVEV (reference sequence). Written as DNA, the CDR3 is TGTGCCAGCAGTTTACTAGGGGATGCCGGGGAGCTGTTTTTT. Residues: CASSLLGDAGELFF.

V and J are TRBV19 and TRBJ1-5; D may be TRBD1 (5 bases). The CDR3 totals 13 residues. From germline, CDR1 is LNHDA and CDR2 SQIVND (reference sequence). V gave up 11 bases and J gave up 5 bases, with 16 bases separating them. The CDR3 loop reads CAHSRQCYQPQHF. In DNA, the CDR3 is TGTGCCCATTCCCGACAGTGCTATCAGCCCCAGCATTTT.

Only a few counts were recorded for this clone. The V call is TRBV30, the J call TRBJ2-7; 7 bases agree with TRBD1. Unmatched junction bases numbered 3, after V lost 8 bases and J lost 2 bases. There are 11 residues in the CDR3. Germline V gene data show CDR1 as GTSNPN and CDR2 as SVGIG (reference sequence). The CDR3 nucleotides read TGTGCCCTTGGACAGGCCTACGAGCAGTACTTC. Translation: CALGQAYEQYF.

This chain links TRBV19 with TRBJ2-2; D uncertain. Trimming shortened V by 6 bases and J by 2 bases, and 7 bases separated the two germline ends. Germline V gene sequence: CDR1 LNHDA, CDR2 SQIVND (reference sequence). The CDR3 spans 13 residues. The CDR3: CASRRPNTGELFF. CDR3 sequence (DNA): TGTGCCAGTAGGAGGCCCAACACCGGGGAGCTGTTTTTT. Full variable domain (outside the CDR3, taken from reference TRBV19 and TRBJ2-2): DGGITQSPKYLFRKEGQNVTLSCEQNLNHDAMYWYRQDPGQGLRLIYYSQIVNDFQKGDIAEGYSVSREKKESFPLTVTSAQKNPTAFYLCASRRPNTGELFFGEGSRLTVL.

This clone appeared once. The chain uses TRBV5-1 and TRBJ2-7; D is tentatively TRBD1 or TRBD2 (5 bases each). This CDR3 contains 14 residues. Trimming left V 4 bases short and J 2 bases short, with 13 bases between. The germline V gene has CDR1 SGHRS and CDR2 YFSETQ. CDR3: CASSIGANPYEQYF. The CDR3 bases are TGCGCCAGCAGCATCGGGGCGAACCCCTACGAGCAGTACTTC.

The chain is built from TRBV23-1 and TRBJ1-5; D may be TRBD1 (5 bases). Being an ORF, TRBV23-1 has a function that is uncertain. The CDR3 is made up of 14 amino acids. V lost 2 bases, J lost 7 bases, and 12 bases lay in between. CDR3 DNA sequence: TGCGCCAGCAGTCAAAGGCAGGGTCTCCAGCCCCAGCATTTT. Translated: CASSQRQGLQPQHF.

This chain connects TRBV7-6 to TRBJ2-7; TRBD1 aligns across 11 bases. V trimming: 5 bases; J trimming: 5 bases; junction bases outside the gene matches: 5. The CDR3 runs to 14 residues. Per germline, CDR1 SGHVS and CDR2 FNYEAQ. CDR3 coding DNA: TGTGCCAGCAGCCCGGGACAGGGGGTCAACGAGCAGTACTTC. It translates to CASSPGQGVNEQYF.

This clone is labeled medium-sized. The chain uses TRBV19 and TRBJ1-1, with D unclear. The V end was cut by 7 bases, the J end by 0 bases, with 9 bases between. The CDR3 contains 13 residues. From germline, CDR1 is LNHDA and CDR2 SQIVND (reference sequence). The chain's CDR3 is CASIEALNTEAFF. As DNA, the CDR3 is TGTGCCAGTATAGAGGCTTTGAACACTGAAGCTTTCTTT.

CDR3 DNA: TGTGCCAGCAGCTTACCCGGGACAGGGGAGTTGAAACTGTTTTTT. Residues: CASSLPGTGELKLFF. This sequence joins TRBV7-8 and TRBJ1-4; 10 nucleotides match TRBD1. CDR1 is SGHVS and CDR2 is FQNEAQ in the germline V gene. With V trimmed by 2 bases and J by 11 bases, 8 bases remained unmatched. The CDR3 is made up of 15 amino acids.

The chain links TRBV4-3 to TRBJ2-4; the D is unclear. This CDR3 has 13 amino acids. Trimming took 4 bases from V and 6 from J, leaving 10 bases between them. Per germline, CDR1 LGHNA and CDR2 YSLEER. DNA for the CDR3: TGCGCCAGCAGCCGGCAATTTGGAAACATTCAGTACTTC. Translating gives CASSRQFGNIQYF.

The chain couples TRBV4-1 to TRBJ1-1; 7 nucleotides align to TRBD1. CDR1 is MGHRA and CDR2 is YSYEKL in the germline V gene. V lost 0 bases to trimming and J lost 5 bases; unmatched junction nucleotides: 3. CDR3 length equals 14 residues. CDR3 loop: CASSQDQGGTEAFF. The CDR3 DNA reads as TGCGCCAGCAGCCAAGACCAGGGGGGGACTGAAGCTTTCTTT.

The V and J genes are TRBV7-8 and TRBJ2-7; TRBD2 is a possible D gene (6 bases). The CDR3 length is 14 residues. The germline V gene encodes CDR1 SGHVS and CDR2 FQNEAQ. Trimming removed 7 bases from V and 2 bases from J, with 15 bases in between. CDR3 residues: CASIPAAGPYEQYF. The CDR3 nucleotides read TGTGCCAGCATTCCAGCGGCGGGACCCTACGAGCAGTACTTC.

Remarks on this clone: Other nucleotide sequences in the sample specify the same CDR3. The gene calls are TRBV7-7 and TRBJ1-1; the D is unclear. This CDR3 spans 13 amino acids. Germline V gene sequence: CDR1 SSHAT, CDR2 FNYEAQ (reference sequence). The V end lost 4 bases, the J end lost 4 bases, and 10 bases lay between the germline ends. CDR3 DNA sequence: TGTGCCAGCAGCTACTCAGTCTTCACTGAAGCTTTCTTT. It translates to CASSYSVFTEAFF.

This clone was seen a few times. The chain has TRBV29-1 and TRBJ1-2; D is uncertain. The V gene's germline CDR1 is SQVTM and CDR2 ANQGSEA. Trimming removed 5 bases at V and 0 bases at J, with 10 bases between. The CDR3 loop spans 13 amino acids. CDR3 nucleotides: TGCAGCGTTCCGAACACTCCTAACTATGGCTACACCTTC. The encoded protein is CSVPNTPNYGYTF.

The rearrangement joins TRBV6-6 to TRBJ2-3, with D perhaps matching TRBD1 (6 bases). This CDR3 comprises 15 residues. V lost 6 bases, J lost 0 bases, and 13 bases lay in between. Germline CDR1 is MNHNY and CDR2 is SVGAGI (reference sequence). The CDR3 bases are TGTGCCAGCAGCCGGACAGAGACTAGCACAGATACGCAGTATTTT. It translates to CASSRTETSTDTQYF.

V is TRBV27 and J is TRBJ2-1, with 8 bases fitting TRBD2. The trim removed 2 bases at V and 3 bases at J, leaving 0 bases unmatched. CDR1 is MNHEY and CDR2 is SMNVEV in the germline V gene (reference sequence). The CDR3 is 14 residues long. CDR3 residues: CASSLLAGYNEQFF. In DNA, the CDR3 is TGTGCCAGCAGTTTACTAGCGGGCTACAATGAGCAGTTCTTC.

The chain joins TRBV7-9 to TRBJ2-1; perhaps TRBD2 as D (5 bases). The V gene's germline CDR1 is SEHNR and CDR2 FQNEAQ (reference sequence). V was clipped by 5 bases and J by 2 bases, with 16 bases between them. This CDR3 has 16 residues. The chain's CDR3 is CASSRSGYPPYNEQFF. CDR3 bases: TGTGCCAGCAGCCGAAGCGGCTACCCCCCCTACAATGAGCAGTTCTTC.

The V call is TRBV7-3, the J call TRBJ2-7; a possible D gene is TRBD1 (5 bases). Germline CDR1 SGHTA, CDR2 FQGTGA. Trimming left V 5 bases short and J 0 bases short, with 8 bases between. The CDR3 spans 13 residues. CDR3 bases: TGTGCCAGCAGCGCGGACAACTCCTACGAGCAGTACTTC. Protein: CASSADNSYEQYF.

The chain is built from TRBV4-1 and TRBJ2-1; 12 nucleotides match TRBD2. Unmatched junction bases numbered 9, after V lost 1 base and J lost 5 bases. Looked up from germline, CDR1 is MGHRA and CDR2 is YSYEKL. CDR3 length: 18 amino acids. Written as DNA, the CDR3 is TGCGCCAGCAGCCAAGGGACTAGCGGGGTGTCGCGAAACAATGAGCAGTTCTTC. Protein sequence: CASSQGTSGVSRNNEQFF.

V and J are TRBV5-5 and TRBJ1-1, with D possibly being TRBD1 (5 bases). The germline gives CDR1 SGHKS, CDR2 YYEKEE (reference sequence). The length of the CDR3 is 15 residues. V gave up 1 base and J gave up 2 bases, with 12 bases separating them. CDR3 amino acids: CASSLLPGSNTEAFF. Written as DNA, the CDR3 is TGTGCCAGCAGCTTGCTGCCAGGGTCTAACACTGAAGCTTTCTTT.

The chain is built from TRBV27 and TRBJ1-5; D possibly corresponds to TRBD1 (5 bases). Trimming took off 3 bases at V and 1 base at J, with 13 bases between the two ends. Germline CDR1 and CDR2: MNHEY and SMNVEV (reference sequence). The CDR3 extends over 16 amino acids. CDR3 sequence reads: CASSFARVNSNQPQHF. CDR3 sequence (DNA): TGTGCCAGCAGTTTCGCCAGGGTGAACAGCAATCAGCCCCAGCATTTT.

CDR3 coding DNA: TGTGCCAGCAGTACCGGGACTAGCGGGGGAGAGACCCAGTACTTC. Translated: CASSTGTSGGETQYF. V and J are TRBV27 and TRBJ2-5; 14 bases agree with TRBD2. The CDR3 has 15 amino acids. Germline CDR1 and CDR2: MNHEY and SMNVEV (reference sequence). The ends lost 5 bases at V and 4 bases at J; junction bases unmatched: 3.

Here the CDR3 DNA reads TGTGCCAGCAGTTTAAGTTCGGGGCTAGCCGCCGGGGAGCTGTTTTTT. Translation gives CASSLSSGLAAGELFF. The chain uses TRBV27 and TRBJ2-2; D possibly uses TRBD1 or TRBD2 (5 bases each). The CDR3 is made up of 16 amino acids. Germline V gene lookup returns CDR1 MNHEY and CDR2 SMNVEV (reference sequence). V lost 2 bases to trimming and J lost 6 bases, with 16 bases between them.

The genes are TRBV15 and TRBJ1-2; weak D call: TRBD1 (5 bases). CDR3 length: 14 amino acids. The V end lost 4 bases, the J end lost 4 bases, and 13 bases lay between the germline ends. CDR1 LNHNV and CDR2 YYDKDF come from the germline V gene (reference sequence). The CDR3 DNA reads TGTGCCACCAGCATCTCCGGGACGGGCTATGGCTACACCTTC. It specifies CATSISGTGYGYTF.

The gene calls are TRBV6-5 and TRBJ2-5, with D possibly being TRBD2 (6 bases). Germline CDR1 and CDR2: MNHEY and SVGAGI. The germline V and J ends were trimmed by 8 bases and 1 base, with 17 bases remaining between them. This CDR3 contains 15 residues. The CDR3 here is CASSYRRARQETQYF. For the CDR3, the DNA is TGTGCCAGCTCATATCGGAGGGCACGCCAAGAGACCCAGTACTTC.